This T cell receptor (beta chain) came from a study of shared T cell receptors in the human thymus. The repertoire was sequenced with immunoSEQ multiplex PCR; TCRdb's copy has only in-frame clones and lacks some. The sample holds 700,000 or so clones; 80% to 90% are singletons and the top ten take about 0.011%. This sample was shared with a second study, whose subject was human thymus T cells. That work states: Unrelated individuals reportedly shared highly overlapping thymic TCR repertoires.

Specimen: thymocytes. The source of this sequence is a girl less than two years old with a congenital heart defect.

CDR3 DNA: TGTGCCAGCAGTTTAACCCGAACCTACAGGGGACGGGGAAGCTCCTATAATTCACCCCTCCACTTT. This codes for CASSLTRTYRGRGSSYNSPLHF. The chain is built from TRBV27 and TRBJ1-6; TRBD1 matches 7 bases. Unmatched junction bases numbered 19, after V lost 2 bases and J lost 0 bases. Per germline, CDR1 MNHEY and CDR2 SMNVEV (reference sequence). The CDR3 runs to 22 residues.